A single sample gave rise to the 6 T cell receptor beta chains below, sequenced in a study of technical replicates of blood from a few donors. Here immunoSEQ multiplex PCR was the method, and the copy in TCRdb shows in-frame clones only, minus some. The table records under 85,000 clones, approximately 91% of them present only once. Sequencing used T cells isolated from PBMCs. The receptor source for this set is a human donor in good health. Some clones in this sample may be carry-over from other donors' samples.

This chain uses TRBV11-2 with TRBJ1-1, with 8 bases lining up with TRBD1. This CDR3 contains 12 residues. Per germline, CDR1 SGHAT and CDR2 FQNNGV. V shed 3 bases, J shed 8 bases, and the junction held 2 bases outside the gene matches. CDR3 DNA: TGTGCCAGCAGCTTCGGGACAGGAGAAGCTTTCTTT. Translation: CASSFGTGEAFF.

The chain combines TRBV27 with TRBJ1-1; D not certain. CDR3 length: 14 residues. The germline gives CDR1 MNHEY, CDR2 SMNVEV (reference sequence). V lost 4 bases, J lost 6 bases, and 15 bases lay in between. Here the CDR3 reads CASSSERVVAEAFF. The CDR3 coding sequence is TGTGCCAGCAGTTCCGAGAGGGTAGTAGCTGAAGCTTTCTTT.

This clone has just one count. This CDR3 is CASSQRTIGGEQYF. The CDR3 DNA sequence: TGTGCCAGCAGTCAACGGACTATCGGGGGCGAGCAGTACTTC. The rearrangement uses TRBV28 and TRBJ2-7; the D gene is possibly TRBD2 (6 bases). The CDR3 is 14 residues long. CDR1 MDHEN and CDR2 SYDVKM come from the germline V gene. V was clipped by 5 bases and J by 6 bases, with 17 bases between them.

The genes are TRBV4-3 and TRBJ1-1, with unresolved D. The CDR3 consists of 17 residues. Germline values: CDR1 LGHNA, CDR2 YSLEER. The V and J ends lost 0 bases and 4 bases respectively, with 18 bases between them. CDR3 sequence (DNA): TGCGCCAGCAGCCAAGAGGAGGGATTAGAATCCGTCACTGAAGCTTTCTTT. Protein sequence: CASSQEEGLESVTEAFF.

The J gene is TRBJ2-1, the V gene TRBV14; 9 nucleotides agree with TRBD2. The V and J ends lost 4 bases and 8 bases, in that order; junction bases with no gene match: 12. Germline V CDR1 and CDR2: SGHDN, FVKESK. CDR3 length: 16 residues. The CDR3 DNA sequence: TGTGCCAGCAGCCCCGAACATAGCGGGAGTTATCATGAGCAGTTCTTC. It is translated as CASSPEHSGSYHEQFF.

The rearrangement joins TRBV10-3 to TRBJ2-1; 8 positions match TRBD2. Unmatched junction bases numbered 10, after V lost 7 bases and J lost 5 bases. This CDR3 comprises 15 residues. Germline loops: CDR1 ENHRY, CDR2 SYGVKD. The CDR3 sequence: CAIKPGSGGDNEQFF. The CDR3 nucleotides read TGTGCCATCAAGCCCGGCAGCGGGGGTGACAATGAGCAGTTCTTC.